One T cell receptor beta chain is described in this entry. Only in-frame clones appear in the TCRdb table, and some are missing; sequencing was by immunoSEQ multiplex PCR. The sample carries about 84,000 clones, 65% to 90% recorded once. The CDR3 loop spans 13 amino acids. V dropped 2 bases and J dropped 2 bases, with 7 bases sitting between them. Germline CDR1 is SQVTM and CDR2 is ANQGSEA. The sample originates from a study of control samples from healthy donors and cancer patients. The sample was PBMCs. The chain is built from TRBV29-1 and TRBJ1-3, with D possibly being TRBD1 (5 bases). The sequence was collected from a man between 60 and 70 years old with head and neck cancer. CDR3 in DNA: TGCAGCGTTGAAAGGACAACTGGAAACACCATATATTTT. Its protein is CSVERTTGNTIYF.